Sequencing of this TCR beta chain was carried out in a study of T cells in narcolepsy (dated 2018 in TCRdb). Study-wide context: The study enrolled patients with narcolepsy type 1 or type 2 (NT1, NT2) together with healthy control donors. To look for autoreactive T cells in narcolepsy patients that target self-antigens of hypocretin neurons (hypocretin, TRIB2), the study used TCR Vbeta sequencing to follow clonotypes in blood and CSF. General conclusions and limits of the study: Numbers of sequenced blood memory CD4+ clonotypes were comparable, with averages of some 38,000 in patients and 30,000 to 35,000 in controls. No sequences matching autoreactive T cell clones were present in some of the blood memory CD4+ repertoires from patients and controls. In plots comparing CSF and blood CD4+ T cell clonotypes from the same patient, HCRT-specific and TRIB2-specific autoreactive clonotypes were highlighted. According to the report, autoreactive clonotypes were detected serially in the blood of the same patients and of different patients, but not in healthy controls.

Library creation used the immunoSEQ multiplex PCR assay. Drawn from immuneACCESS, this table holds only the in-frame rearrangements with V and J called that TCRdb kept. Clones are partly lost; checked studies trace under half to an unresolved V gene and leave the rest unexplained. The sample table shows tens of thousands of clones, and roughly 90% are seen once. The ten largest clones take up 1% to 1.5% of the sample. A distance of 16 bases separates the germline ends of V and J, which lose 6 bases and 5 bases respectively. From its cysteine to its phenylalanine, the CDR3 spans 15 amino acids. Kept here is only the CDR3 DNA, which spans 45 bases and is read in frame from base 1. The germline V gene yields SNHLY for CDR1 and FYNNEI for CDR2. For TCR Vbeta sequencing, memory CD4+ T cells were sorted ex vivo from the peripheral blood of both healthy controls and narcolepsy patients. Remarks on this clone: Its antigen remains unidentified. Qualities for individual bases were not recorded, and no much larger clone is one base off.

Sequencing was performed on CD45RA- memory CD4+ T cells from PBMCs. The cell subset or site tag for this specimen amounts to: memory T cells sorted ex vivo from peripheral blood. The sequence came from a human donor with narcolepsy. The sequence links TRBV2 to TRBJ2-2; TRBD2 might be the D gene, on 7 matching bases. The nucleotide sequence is TGTGCCAGCAGCTGGGGGGGCCCGGTTACCGGGGAGCTGTTTTTT. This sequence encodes CASSWGGPVTGELFF.